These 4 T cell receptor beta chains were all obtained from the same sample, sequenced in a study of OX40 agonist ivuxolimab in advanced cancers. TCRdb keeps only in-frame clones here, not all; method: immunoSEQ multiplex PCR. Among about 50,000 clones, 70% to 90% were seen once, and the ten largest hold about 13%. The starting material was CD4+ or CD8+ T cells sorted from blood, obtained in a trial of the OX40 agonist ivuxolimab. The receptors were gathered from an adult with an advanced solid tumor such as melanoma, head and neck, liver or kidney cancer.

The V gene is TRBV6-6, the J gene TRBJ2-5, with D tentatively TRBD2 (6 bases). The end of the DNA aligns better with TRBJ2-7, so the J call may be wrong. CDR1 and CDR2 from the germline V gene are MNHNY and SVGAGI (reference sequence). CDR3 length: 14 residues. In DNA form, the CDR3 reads TGTGCCAGCAGTCTGGACTATTCTTTCTACGAGCAGTACTTC. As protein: CASSLDYSFYEQYF.

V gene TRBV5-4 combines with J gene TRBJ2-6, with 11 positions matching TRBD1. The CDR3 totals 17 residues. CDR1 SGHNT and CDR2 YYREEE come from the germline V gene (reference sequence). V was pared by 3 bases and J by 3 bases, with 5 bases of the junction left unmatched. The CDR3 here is CASSSGTGGIGANVLTF. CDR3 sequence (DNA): TGTGCCAGCAGCTCCGGGACAGGGGGAATTGGGGCCAACGTCCTGACTTTC.

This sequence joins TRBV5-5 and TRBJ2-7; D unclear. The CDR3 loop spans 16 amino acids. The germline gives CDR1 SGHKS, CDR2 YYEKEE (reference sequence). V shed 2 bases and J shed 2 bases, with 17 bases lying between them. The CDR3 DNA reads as TGTGCCAGCAGCTTTTTCCGCCCCGAGGCACCCTACGAGCAGTACTTC. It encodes CASSFFRPEAPYEQYF.

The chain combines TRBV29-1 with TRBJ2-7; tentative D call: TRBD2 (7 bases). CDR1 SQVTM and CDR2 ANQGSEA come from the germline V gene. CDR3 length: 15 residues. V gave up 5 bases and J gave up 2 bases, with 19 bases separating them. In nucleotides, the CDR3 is TGCAGCGTTTCGGGACTACAGGGTAGACCCTACGAGCAGTACTTC. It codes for CSVSGLQGRPYEQYF.